This is a list of T cell receptor beta chains from one sample in a study of control samples from healthy donors and cancer patients. Clones were sequenced by immunoSEQ multiplex PCR, and TCRdb holds only the in-frame ones, with some missing. This table has over 25,000 clones, around 87% appearing once. Sequenced: PBMCs. The receptor source for this set is a woman aged 40 to 49 with lung cancer. Both conserved end residues are part of each CDR3. D genes are given only for firm matches. Clone size is stated in some rows and not others, as once, few, many or a class when expanded.

abundance,v_gene,d_gene,j_gene,CDR3aa,CDR3nt
-,TRBV5-1,-,TRBJ2-1,CASSLRPGNTNEQFF,TGCGCCAGCAGCTTGAGACCGGGGAATACTAATGAGCAGTTCTTC
once,TRBV24-1,TRBD1,TRBJ2-3,CATSPGQGTDTQYF,TGTGCCACCAGCCCGGGACAGGGGACAGATACGCAGTATTTT
-,TRBV11-3,-,TRBJ2-3,CASSPGRGADTQYF,TGTGCCAGCAGCCCCGGACGCGGCGCAGATACGCAGTATTTT
-,TRBV2,-,TRBJ1-1,CASSASVGGRPEAFF,TGTGCCAGCAGTGCGTCGGTAGGGGGTCGGCCTGAAGCTTTCTTT
once,TRBV5-4,-,TRBJ1-5,CASSLGQLNQPQHF,TGTGCCAGCAGCTTGGGACAGCTCAATCAGCCCCAGCATTTT
-,TRBV11-3,-,TRBJ1-3,CASSSLGGGTGNTIYF,TGTGCCAGCAGCTCTTTAGGAGGAGGGACTGGAAACACCATATATTTT
once,TRBV18,-,TRBJ1-1,CASSPRTEAFF,TGTGCCAGCTCACCACGGACGGAAGCTTTCTTT
-,TRBV5-6,-,TRBJ2-3,CASSYLLRQENTDTQYF,TGTGCCAGCAGCTACCTCCTCAGACAAGAAAACACAGATACGCAGTATTTT
-,TRBV4-2,-,TRBJ1-4,CASSQEPPGSGDEKLFF,TGTGCCAGCAGCCAAGAACCTCCGGGTTCCGGGGATGAAAAACTGTTTTTT
-,TRBV7-9,TRBD1,TRBJ1-2,CASRLTGRDYGYTF,TGTGCCAGCAGATTGACAGGGCGAGACTATGGCTACACCTTC
-,TRBV2,TRBD1,TRBJ1-4,CASRDRGSEKLFF,TGTGCCAGCAGGGACAGGGGGAGTGAAAAACTGTTTTTT
-,TRBV11-3,TRBD2,TRBJ2-3,CASSNGGAETDTQYF,TGTGCCAGCAGCAACGGGGGGGCCGAGACAGATACGCAGTATTTT
-,TRBV28,-,TRBJ2-1,CASNIYGDEQFF,TGTGCCAGCAACATTTATGGGGATGAGCAGTTCTTC
-,TRBV28,-,TRBJ1-3,CASSLPYSGNTIYF,TGTGCCAGCAGTTTACCCTACTCTGGAAACACCATATATTTT
-,TRBV28,-,TRBJ1-5,CASRDRRQVTNQPQHF,TGTGCCAGCAGGGACCGTCGACAGGTTACCAATCAGCCCCAGCATTTT
-,TRBV3-1/TRBV3-2,-,TRBJ1-1,CASSQVSGTEAFF,TGTGCCAGCAGCCAAGTAAGCGGGACTGAAGCTTTCTTT
-,TRBV2,-,TRBJ1-5,CASRRDILGNQPQHF,TGTGCCAGCAGGAGGGACATCCTTGGCAATCAGCCCCAGCATTTT
-,TRBV9,TRBD1,TRBJ2-1,CASSVAVRGQGENEQFF,TGTGCCAGCAGCGTAGCCGTGAGGGGACAGGGTGAGAATGAGCAGTTCTTC
few,TRBV28,-,TRBJ1-5,CASNEEAQPQHF,TGTGCCAGCAACGAGGAGGCTCAGCCCCAGCATTTT
-,TRBV5-1,-,TRBJ1-3,CASTPGPSGNTIYF,TGCGCCAGCACTCCAGGGCCCTCTGGAAACACCATATATTTT
-,TRBV5-1,TRBD1,TRBJ1-6,CASSPDRGASPLHF,TGCGCCAGCAGCCCGGACAGGGGCGCTTCACCCCTCCACTTT
-,TRBV24-1,TRBD1,TRBJ2-3,CATSDSGTGAADTQYF,TGTGCCACCAGTGACTCCGGGACAGGGGCGGCAGATACGCAGTATTTT
-,TRBV28,-,TRBJ1-1,CASSLGPRGTEAFF,TGTGCCAGCAGTTTAGGACCCAGGGGTACTGAAGCTTTCTTT
-,TRBV9,TRBD1,TRBJ1-2,CASSVEGQGRLRYTF,TGTGCCAGCAGCGTAGAGGGACAGGGCCGATTGCGCTACACCTTC
-,TRBV28,-,TRBJ1-1,CASSQNRVSPYTEAFF,TGTGCCAGCAGTCAAAACCGGGTCTCTCCCTACACTGAAGCTTTCTTT
-,TRBV21-1,-,TRBJ1-2,CASSVRALPKWERNYGYTF,TGTGCCAGCAGCGTCCGGGCCCTCCCCAAGTGGGAAAGAAACTATGGCTACACCTTC
-,TRBV10-3,-,TRBJ2-5,CAIRRDFQETQYF,TGTGCCATCAGGAGGGACTTTCAAGAGACCCAGTACTTC
-,TRBV7-2,-,TRBJ2-7,CASSWGDSAYEQYF,TGTGCCAGCAGCTGGGGGGACTCTGCCTACGAGCAGTACTTC
-,TRBV6-1,-,TRBJ1-2,CASSDGANYGYTF,TGTGCCAGCAGTGACGGAGCTAACTATGGCTACACCTTC
-,TRBV28,TRBD1,TRBJ1-2,CANRAGGAIGGYTF,TGTGCCAATCGCGCAGGGGGCGCGATCGGTGGCTACACCTTC
-,TRBV7-9,-,TRBJ2-7,CASSSDTQTHPPEQYF,TGTGCCAGCAGCTCTGATACCCAGACCCATCCCCCCGAGCAGTACTTC
-,TRBV5-5,TRBD2,TRBJ2-3,CASSPLAGGRDTQYF,TGTGCCAGCAGCCCGCTAGCGGGGGGGAGAGATACGCAGTATTTT
-,TRBV4-2,TRBD1,TRBJ2-6,CASSMPGQEYSGANVLTF,TGTGCCAGCAGCATGCCGGGACAGGAGTACTCTGGGGCCAACGTCCTGACTTTC
-,TRBV18,-,TRBJ2-4,CASSPLDNIAKNIQYF,TGTGCCAGCTCACCATTAGATAATATAGCCAAAAACATTCAGTACTTC
-,TRBV6-5,-,TRBJ1-2,CASSQETVYGYTF,TGTGCCAGCAGCCAAGAGACAGTCTATGGCTACACCTTC
-,TRBV11-2,-,TRBJ1-1,CASRSSGGGTEAFF,TGTGCCAGCAGGTCTTCGGGAGGAGGCACTGAAGCTTTCTTT
-,TRBV4-3,-,TRBJ2-7,CASSQEVAASYEQYF,TGCGCCAGCAGCCAAGAGGTAGCGGCCTCCTACGAGCAGTACTTC
-,TRBV29-1,-,TRBJ1-1,CSVERGGAGTEAFF,TGCAGCGTTGAGAGAGGGGGGGCAGGCACTGAAGCTTTCTTT
-,TRBV5-1,-,TRBJ2-3,CASSRPDTAPAGTQYF,TGCGCCAGCAGCCGACCGGACACAGCGCCCGCCGGTACGCAGTATTTT
-,TRBV5-6,-,TRBJ1-2,CASSADYGYTF,TGTGCCAGCAGCGCAGACTATGGCTACACCTTC
once,TRBV7-6,TRBD2,TRBJ2-1,CASSSRRSGGSYNEQFF,TGTGCCAGCAGCTCGAGAAGGAGCGGGGGTTCCTACAATGAGCAGTTCTTC
-,TRBV19,-,TRBJ1-1,CASSTPPGRGTPGSTEAFF,TGTGCCAGTAGTACCCCCCCCGGCAGGGGAACCCCGGGGAGCACTGAAGCTTTCTTT
few,TRBV7-9,TRBD2,TRBJ2-1,CASSLRGTSEEAYNEQFF,TGTGCCAGCAGCTTACGTGGGACTAGCGAGGAGGCCTACAATGAGCAGTTCTTC
-,TRBV6-2/TRBV6-3,TRBD1,TRBJ2-2,CASSYPGQGTGELFF,TGTGCCAGCAGTTACCCCGGACAGGGAACCGGGGAGCTGTTTTTT
-,TRBV10-3,-,TRBJ1-1,CAIRPPGTSNTEAFF,TGTGCCATCAGGCCCCCAGGGACATCGAACACTGAAGCTTTCTTT
-,TRBV12-5,-,TRBJ2-1,CASGFPRGSYNEQFF,TGTGCTAGTGGTTTTCCACGGGGGAGCTACAATGAGCAGTTCTTC
-,TRBV2,-,TRBJ1-4,CASSVTGGRDEKLFF,TGTGCCAGCAGTGTGACAGGCGGGCGGGATGAAAAACTGTTTTTT
-,TRBV6-6,TRBD2,TRBJ2-2,CASSLRSSGGTGELFF,TGTGCCAGCAGCCTACGGAGTAGCGGGGGAACCGGGGAGCTGTTTTTT
-,TRBV5-4,-,TRBJ2-6,CASSLDPGHSGANVLTF,TGTGCCAGCAGCTTGGATCCCGGGCACTCTGGGGCCAACGTCCTGACTTTC
-,TRBV29-1,-,TRBJ1-5,CSVGGENSNQPQHF,TGCAGCGTCGGAGGAGAAAATAGCAATCAGCCCCAGCATTTT
-,TRBV4-3,-,TRBJ1-1,CASSQNPGRLNTEAFF,TGCGCCAGCAGCCAAAACCCCGGACGGCTGAACACTGAAGCTTTCTTT
-,TRBV6-5,-,TRBJ1-5,CASSPDSPKHF,TGTGCCAGCAGTCCGGACAGCCCAAAGCATTTT
-,TRBV9,-,TRBJ2-3,CASSVDKVTDTQYF,TGTGCCAGCAGCGTAGACAAAGTCACAGATACGCAGTATTTT
-,TRBV13,TRBD2,TRBJ2-1,CASSSKLAGVHEQFF,TGTGCCAGCAGCTCGAAACTAGCGGGAGTTCATGAGCAGTTCTTC